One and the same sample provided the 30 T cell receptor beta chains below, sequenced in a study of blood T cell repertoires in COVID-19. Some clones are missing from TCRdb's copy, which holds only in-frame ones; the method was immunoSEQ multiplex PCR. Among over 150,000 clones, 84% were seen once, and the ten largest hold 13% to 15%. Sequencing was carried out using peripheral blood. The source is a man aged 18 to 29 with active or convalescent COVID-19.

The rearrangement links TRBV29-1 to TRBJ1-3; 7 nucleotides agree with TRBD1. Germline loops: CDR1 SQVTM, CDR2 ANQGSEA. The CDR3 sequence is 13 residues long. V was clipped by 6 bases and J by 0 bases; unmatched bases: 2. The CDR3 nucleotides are TGCAGCGTCGGGACAGCCTCTGGAAACACCATATATTTT. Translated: CSVGTASGNTIYF.

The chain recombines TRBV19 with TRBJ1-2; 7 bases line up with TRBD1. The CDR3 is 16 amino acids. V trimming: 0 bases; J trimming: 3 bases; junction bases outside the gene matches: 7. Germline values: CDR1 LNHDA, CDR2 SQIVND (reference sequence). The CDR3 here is CASSIDLTGNHYGYTF. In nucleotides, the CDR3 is TGTGCCAGTAGTATAGATCTGACAGGGAACCACTATGGCTACACCTTC. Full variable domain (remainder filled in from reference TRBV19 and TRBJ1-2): DGGITQSPKYLFRKEGQNVTLSCEQNLNHDAMYWYRQDPGQGLRLIYYSQIVNDFQKGDIAEGYSVSREKKESFPLTVTSAQKNPTAFYLCASSIDLTGNHYGYTFGSGTRLTVV.

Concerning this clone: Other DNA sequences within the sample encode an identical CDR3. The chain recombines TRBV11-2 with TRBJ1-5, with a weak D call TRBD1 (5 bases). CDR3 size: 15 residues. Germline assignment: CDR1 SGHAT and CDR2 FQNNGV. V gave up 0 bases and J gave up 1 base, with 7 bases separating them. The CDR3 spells CASSLEGRSNQPQHF. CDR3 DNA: TGTGCCAGCAGCTTAGAGGGGCGGAGCAATCAGCCCCAGCATTTT.

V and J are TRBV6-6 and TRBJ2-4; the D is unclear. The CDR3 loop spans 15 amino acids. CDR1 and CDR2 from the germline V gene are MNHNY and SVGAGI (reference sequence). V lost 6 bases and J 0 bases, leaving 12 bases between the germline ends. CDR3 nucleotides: TGTGCCAGCAGCCATGCTAGTCTAGCCAAAAACATTCAGTACTTC. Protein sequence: CASSHASLAKNIQYF.

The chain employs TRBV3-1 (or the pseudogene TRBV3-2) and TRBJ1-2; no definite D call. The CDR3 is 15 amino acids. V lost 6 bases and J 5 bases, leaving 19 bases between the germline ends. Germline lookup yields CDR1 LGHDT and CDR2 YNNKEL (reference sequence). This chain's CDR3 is CASSPPAGALYGYTF. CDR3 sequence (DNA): TGTGCCAGCAGTCCCCCCGCCGGAGCCCTTTATGGCTACACCTTC.

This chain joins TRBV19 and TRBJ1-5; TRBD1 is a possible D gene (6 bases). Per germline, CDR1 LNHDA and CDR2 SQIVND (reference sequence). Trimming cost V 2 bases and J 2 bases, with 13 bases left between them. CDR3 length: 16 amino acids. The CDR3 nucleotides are TGTGCCAGTAGTATATCTAACAGGGTAGGCAATCAGCCCCAGCATTTT. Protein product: CASSISNRVGNQPQHF.

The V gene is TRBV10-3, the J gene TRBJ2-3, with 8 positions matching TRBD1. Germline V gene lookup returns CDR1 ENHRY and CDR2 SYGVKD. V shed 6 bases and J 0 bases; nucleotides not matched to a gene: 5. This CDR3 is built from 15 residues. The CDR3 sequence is CAIRAGQDSTDTQYF. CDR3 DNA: TGTGCCATCAGGGCGGGACAGGACAGCACAGATACGCAGTATTTT.

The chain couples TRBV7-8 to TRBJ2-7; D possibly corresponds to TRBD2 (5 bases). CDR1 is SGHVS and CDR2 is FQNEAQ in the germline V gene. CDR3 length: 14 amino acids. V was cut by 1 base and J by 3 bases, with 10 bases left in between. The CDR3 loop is CASSLGIRDYEQYF. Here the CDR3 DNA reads TGTGCCAGCAGCTTAGGGATCCGGGACTACGAGCAGTACTTC.

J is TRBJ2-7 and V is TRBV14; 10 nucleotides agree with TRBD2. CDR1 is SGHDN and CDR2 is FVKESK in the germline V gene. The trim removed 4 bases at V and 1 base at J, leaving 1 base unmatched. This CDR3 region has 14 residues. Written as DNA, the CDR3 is TGTGCCAGCAGCCGGACTAGCGGATCCTACGAGCAGTACTTC. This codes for CASSRTSGSYEQYF. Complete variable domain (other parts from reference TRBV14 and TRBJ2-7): EAGVTQFPSHSVIEKGQTVTLRCDPISGHDNLYWYRRVMGKEIKFLLHFVKESKQDESGMPNNRFLAERTGGTYSTLKVQPAELEDSGVYFCASSRTSGSYEQYFGPGTRLTVT.

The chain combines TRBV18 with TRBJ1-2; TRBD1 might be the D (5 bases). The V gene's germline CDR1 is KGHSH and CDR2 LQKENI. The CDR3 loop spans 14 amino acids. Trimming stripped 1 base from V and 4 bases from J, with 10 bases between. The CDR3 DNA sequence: TGTGCCAGCTCACCACAACTTCAGGGCTATGGCTACACCTTC. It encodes CASSPQLQGYGYTF.

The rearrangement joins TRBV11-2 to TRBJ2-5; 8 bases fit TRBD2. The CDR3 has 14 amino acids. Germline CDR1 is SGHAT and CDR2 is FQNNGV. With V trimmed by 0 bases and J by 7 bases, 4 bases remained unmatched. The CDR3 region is CASSLESGGSTQYF. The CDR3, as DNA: TGTGCCAGCAGCTTAGAAAGCGGGGGATCGACCCAGTACTTC.

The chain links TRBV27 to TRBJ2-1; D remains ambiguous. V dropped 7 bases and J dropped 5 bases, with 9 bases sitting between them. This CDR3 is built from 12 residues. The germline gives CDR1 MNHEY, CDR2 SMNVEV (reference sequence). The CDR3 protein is CASTGENNEQFF. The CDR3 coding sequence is TGTGCCAGCACTGGAGAAAACAATGAGCAGTTCTTC.

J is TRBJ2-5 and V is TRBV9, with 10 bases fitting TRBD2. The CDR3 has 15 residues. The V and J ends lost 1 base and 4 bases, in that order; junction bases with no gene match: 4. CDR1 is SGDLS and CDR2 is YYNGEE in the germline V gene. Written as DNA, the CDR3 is TGTGCCAGCAGCGTAAGCGGGGGGGCCGGAGAGACCCAGTACTTC. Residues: CASSVSGGAGETQYF.

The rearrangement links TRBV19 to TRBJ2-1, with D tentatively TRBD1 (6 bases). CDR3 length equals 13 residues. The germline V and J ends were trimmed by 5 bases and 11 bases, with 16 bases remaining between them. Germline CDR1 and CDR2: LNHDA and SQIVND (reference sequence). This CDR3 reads CASSLQPGVKQFF. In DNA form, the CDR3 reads TGTGCCAGTAGTTTACAACCAGGGGTAAAGCAGTTCTTC.

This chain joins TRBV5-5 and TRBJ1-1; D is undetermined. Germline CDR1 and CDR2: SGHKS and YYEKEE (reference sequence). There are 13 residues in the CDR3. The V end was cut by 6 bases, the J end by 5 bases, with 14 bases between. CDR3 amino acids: CASTPSSLTEAFF. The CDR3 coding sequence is TGTGCCAGCACCCCCTCGAGTTTAACTGAAGCTTTCTTT.

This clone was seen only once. DNA of the CDR3: TGCGCCAGCAGCCCCCTGACAGCAACTAATGAAAAACTGTTTTTT. Protein sequence: CASSPLTATNEKLFF. The V gene is TRBV5-1, the J gene TRBJ1-4, with D maybe TRBD1 (5 bases). Germline V gene sequence: CDR1 SGHRS, CDR2 YFSETQ. This CDR3 contains 15 residues. V was clipped by 4 bases and J by 0 bases, with 10 bases between them.

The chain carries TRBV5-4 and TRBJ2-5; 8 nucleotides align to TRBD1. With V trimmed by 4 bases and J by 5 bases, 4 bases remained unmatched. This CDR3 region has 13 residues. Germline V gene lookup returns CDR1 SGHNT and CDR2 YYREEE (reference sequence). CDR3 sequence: CASSRTGSETQYF. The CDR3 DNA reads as TGTGCCAGCAGCAGGACAGGGTCGGAGACCCAGTACTTC.

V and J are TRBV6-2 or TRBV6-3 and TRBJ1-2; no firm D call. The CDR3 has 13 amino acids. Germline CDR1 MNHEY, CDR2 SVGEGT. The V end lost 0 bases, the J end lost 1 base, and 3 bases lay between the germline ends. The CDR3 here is CASSYSGNYGYTF. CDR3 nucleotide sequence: TGTGCCAGCAGTTACTCCGGTAACTATGGCTACACCTTC.

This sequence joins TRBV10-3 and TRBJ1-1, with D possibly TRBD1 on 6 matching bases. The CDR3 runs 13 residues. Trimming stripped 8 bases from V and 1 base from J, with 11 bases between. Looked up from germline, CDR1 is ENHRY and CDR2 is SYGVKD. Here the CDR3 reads CAIRGGENTEAFF. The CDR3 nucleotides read TGTGCCATCCGAGGGGGGGAGAACACTGAAGCTTTCTTT.

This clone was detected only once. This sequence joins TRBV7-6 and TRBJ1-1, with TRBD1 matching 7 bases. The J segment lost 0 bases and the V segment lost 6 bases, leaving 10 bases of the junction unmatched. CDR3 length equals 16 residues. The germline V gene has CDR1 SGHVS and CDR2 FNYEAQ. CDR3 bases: TGTGCCAGCAGTACCCGCGAAGGGGGCCTGAACACTGAAGCTTTCTTT. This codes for CASSTREGGLNTEAFF.

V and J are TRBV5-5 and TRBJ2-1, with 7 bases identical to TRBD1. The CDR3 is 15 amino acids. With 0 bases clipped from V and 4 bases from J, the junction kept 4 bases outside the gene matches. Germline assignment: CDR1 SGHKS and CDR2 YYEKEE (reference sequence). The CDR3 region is CASSLDRGEYNEQFF. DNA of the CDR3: TGTGCCAGCAGCTTGGACAGGGGAGAATACAATGAGCAGTTCTTC.

CDR3 bases: TGTGCCAGCAGTTTAGTCCCCCCTCGACAGGGGGCGGTTTCGAGGACTGAAGCTTTCTTT. Its translation is CASSLVPPRQGAVSRTEAFF. The chain has TRBV27 and TRBJ1-1, with 10 bases that match TRBD1. The J segment lost 5 bases and the V segment lost 2 bases, leaving 20 bases of the junction unmatched. The germline V gene encodes CDR1 MNHEY and CDR2 SMNVEV (reference sequence). This CDR3 contains 20 residues.

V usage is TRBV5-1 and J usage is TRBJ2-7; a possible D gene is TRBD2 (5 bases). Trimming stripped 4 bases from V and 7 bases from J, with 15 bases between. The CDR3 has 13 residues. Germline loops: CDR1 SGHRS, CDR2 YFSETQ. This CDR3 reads CASSASLRGEQYF. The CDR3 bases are TGCGCCAGCAGCGCAAGCCTGAGAGGGGAGCAGTACTTC.

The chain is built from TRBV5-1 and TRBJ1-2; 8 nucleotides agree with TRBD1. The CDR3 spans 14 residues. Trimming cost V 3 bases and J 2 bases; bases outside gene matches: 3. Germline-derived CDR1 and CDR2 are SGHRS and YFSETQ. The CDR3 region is CASSSGTGNYGYTF. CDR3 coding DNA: TGCGCCAGCAGCTCCGGGACAGGAAACTATGGCTACACCTTC.

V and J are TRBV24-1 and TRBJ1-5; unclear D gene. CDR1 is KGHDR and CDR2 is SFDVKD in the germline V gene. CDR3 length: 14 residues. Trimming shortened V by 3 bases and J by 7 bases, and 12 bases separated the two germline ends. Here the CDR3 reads CATSDDGLPQPQHF. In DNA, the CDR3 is TGTGCCACCAGTGATGATGGACTCCCCCAGCCCCAGCATTTT.

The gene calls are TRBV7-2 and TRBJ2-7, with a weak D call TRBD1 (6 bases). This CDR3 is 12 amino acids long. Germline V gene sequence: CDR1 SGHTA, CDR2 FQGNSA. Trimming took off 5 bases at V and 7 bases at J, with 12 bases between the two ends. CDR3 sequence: CASSLQGGEQYF. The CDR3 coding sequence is TGTGCCAGCAGCCTACAAGGGGGAGAGCAGTACTTC.

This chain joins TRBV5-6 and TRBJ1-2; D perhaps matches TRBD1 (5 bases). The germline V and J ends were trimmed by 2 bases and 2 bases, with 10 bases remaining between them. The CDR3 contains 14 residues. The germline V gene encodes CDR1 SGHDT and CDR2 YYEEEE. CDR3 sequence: CASSFLRGNYGYTF. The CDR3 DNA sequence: TGTGCCAGCAGCTTTCTCCGGGGGAACTATGGCTACACCTTC.

The CDR3 sequence is CASSQDSGEADTQYF. The CDR3 nucleotides read TGCGCCAGCAGCCAAGATTCGGGAGAGGCAGATACGCAGTATTTT. V usage is TRBV4-3 and J usage is TRBJ2-3; the D gene is possibly TRBD2 (6 bases). The CDR3 sequence is 15 residues long. V lost 0 bases and J lost 4, with 11 bases in between. The germline CDR1 and CDR2 sequences are LGHNA and YSLEER.

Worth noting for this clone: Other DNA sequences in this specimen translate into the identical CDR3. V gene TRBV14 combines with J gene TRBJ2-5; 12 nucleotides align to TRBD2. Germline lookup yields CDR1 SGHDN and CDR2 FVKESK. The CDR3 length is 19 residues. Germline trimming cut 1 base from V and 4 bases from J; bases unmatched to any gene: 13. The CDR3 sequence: CASSQVSGLAGGAGETQYF. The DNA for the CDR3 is TGTGCCAGCAGCCAAGTCAGTGGCCTAGCGGGAGGGGCAGGAGAGACCCAGTACTTC.

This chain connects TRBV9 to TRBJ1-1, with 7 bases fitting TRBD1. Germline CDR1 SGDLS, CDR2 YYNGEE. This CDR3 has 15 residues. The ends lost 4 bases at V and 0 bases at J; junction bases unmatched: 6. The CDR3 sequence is CASSPGQHLNTEAFF. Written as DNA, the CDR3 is TGTGCCAGCAGCCCGGGACAGCATTTGAACACTGAAGCTTTCTTT.